This is a list of T cell receptor beta chains from one sample in a study of blood T cell repertoires in COVID-19. TCRdb keeps only in-frame clones here, not all; method: immunoSEQ multiplex PCR. This sample yields around 80,000 clones, of which about 70% are seen a single time; around 6% belongs to the top ten. Sequencing was performed on peripheral blood. These receptor sequences come from a man aged 50 or older with active or convalescent COVID-19. Each CDR3 is given with its conserved first and last residue. The D gene is left open where the match is weak. Rows may omit the clone size; those that give it use once, few, many or a size class.

. TRBJ2-2 TRBV10-3 TRBD2 TGTGCCATCAGTGAACGGCGGGGGGGAGGAGCCGGGGAGCTGTTTTTT CAISERRGGGAGELFF
. TRBJ2-3 TRBV12-5 . TGTGCTAGTGCTCTTGGGGGGTTCCCAGATACGCAGTATTTT CASALGGFPDTQYF
. TRBJ2-1 TRBV6-2/TRBV6-3 . TGTGCCAGCACCCCCGGGGCAGGGGTGAGCAATGAGCAGTTCTTC CASTPGAGVSNEQFF
. TRBJ2-1 TRBV11-1 TRBD2 TGTGCCAGCAGCCCCGGGACTAGCGGAATCTACAATGAGCAGTTCTTC CASSPGTSGIYNEQFF
once TRBJ1-3 TRBV5-1 TRBD1 TGCGCCAGCAGCATGGGACAGCCCCCTCGAAGGAGCTCTGGAAACACCATATATTTT CASSMGQPPRRSSGNTIYF
few TRBJ1-5 TRBV7-3 . TGTGCCAGCAGACCGTATTGGGCCCCGGGCAATCAGCCCCAGCATTTT CASRPYWAPGNQPQHF
. TRBJ1-1 TRBV7-9 . TGTGCCAGCAGACCAGATACGAACACTGAAGCTTTCTTT CASRPDTNTEAFF
. TRBJ2-3 TRBV30 . TGTGCCTGGAGTGTACCTCAAAAACGGGGCACAGATACGCAGTATTTT CAWSVPQKRGTDTQYF
once TRBJ2-2 TRBV7-8 . TGTGCCAGCAGCTTAAGGGGTGTGGACACCGGGGAGCTGTTTTTT CASSLRGVDTGELFF
. TRBJ1-1 TRBV5-6 . TGTGCCAGCAGTCTGGGCCCGGGGCGGGGGAACACTGAAGCTTTCTTT CASSLGPGRGNTEAFF
. TRBJ1-1 TRBV6-5 . TGTGCCAGCAGGTCCGGACACCGCGGGAACACTGAAGCTTTCTTT CASRSGHRGNTEAFF
few TRBJ1-5 TRBV19 TRBD1 TGTGCCAGTAGCCGACAGGGGGCGATCAATCAGCCCCAGCATTTT CASSRQGAINQPQHF
once TRBJ2-5 TRBV18 . TGTGCCAGCTCACCACCCACAGGGATCACCCAGTACTTC CASSPPTGITQYF
. TRBJ2-3 TRBV4-1 TRBD2 TGCGCCAGCAGCCAAGAGGGGACTAGCGGTGGAGATACGCAGTATTTT CASSQEGTSGGDTQYF